This T cell receptor (beta chain) originates from a study of CD8+CD57+ T cells in acquired aplastic anemia. Study as a whole: DNA per sorted CD4+ or CD8+ sample ranged roughly 0.19 to 27.4 ug, averaging roughly 3.2 ug.

TCR beta VDJ and CDR3 profiles were obtained from a genomic DNA template. TCRdb processed the reads anew with MiXCR; each CDR3 protein has one entry. The sample carries around 200,000 distinct CDR3 sequences, 48% recorded once. Study results and caveats: Fewer than 35 sequences, all CD8+ CDR3, were shared between patients and controls. Patients showed no significant difference from controls in CD8+ Simpson's diversity.

Points on this clonotype: The antigen is unknown.

Germline CDR1 MNHEY, CDR2 SVGAGI. Trimming stripped 4 bases from V and 2 bases from J, with 13 bases between. The CDR3 totals 15 residues. Whoever was chosen for sequencing had shown CD8+CD57+ cell expansion by flow cytometry. Patients had received no therapy at the time of blood sampling. Material for sequencing was sorted CD4+, CD8+, or CD8+CD57+ T cells (not recorded which) from PBMCs. The TCR sequence derives from a human donor with aplastic anemia. This chain joins TRBV6-5 and TRBJ2-3; D uncertain. The CDR3 protein is CASSFGARTTDTQYF. CDR3 DNA sequence: TGTGCCAGCAGTTTCGGAGCGCGAACCACAGATACGCAGTATTTT.